The 19 T cell receptor beta chains in this list originate from one sample, sequenced in a study of early T cells in non-severe SARS-CoV-2 infection. TCRdb re-called the 5' RACE reads through MiXCR, storing one row per CDR3 protein. The repertoire consists of roughly 41,000 distinct CDR3 sequences, with 5.8% occurring once and the leading ten covering about 26%. Input material: whole blood. The receptors derive from an adult who was a healthcare worker with PCR-confirmed SARS-CoV-2 infection or an uninfected control (not recorded which).

This clonotype has a count of ten or more. The chain carries TRBV18 and TRBJ2-1; perhaps D is TRBD1 or TRBD2 (5 bases each). V dropped 2 bases and J dropped 5 bases, with 10 bases sitting between them. The CDR3 runs 14 residues. Per germline, CDR1 KGHSH and CDR2 LQKENI. The CDR3 nucleotides are TGTGCCAGCTCACCAACGGGACCCCACAATGAGCAGTTCTTC. Translating gives CASSPTGPHNEQFF.

This clonotype came up many times. This chain links TRBV20-1 with TRBJ1-5, with TRBD1 matching 11 bases. CDR1 and CDR2 (germline): DFQATT, SNEGSKA (reference sequence). The V segment lost 6 bases and the J segment 7 bases; nucleotides outside the gene matches: 8. CDR3 size: 14 residues. The CDR3 sequence: CSARTGGGLQPQHF. The DNA for the CDR3 is TGCAGTGCGAGGACAGGGGGCGGACTCCAGCCCCAGCATTTT.

This clonotype was recorded many times. The V and J genes are TRBV18 and TRBJ1-1, with 8 bases lining up with TRBD1. Trimming at V came to 2 bases and at J to 4 bases, leaving 18 bases not matched to a gene. This CDR3 is 19 amino acids long. The germline V gene has CDR1 KGHSH and CDR2 LQKENI. In DNA, the CDR3 is TGTGCCAGCTCACCAGTTTCCGGACGGCAGGGGGCTGAAGGCACTGAAGCTTTCTTT. It codes for CASSPVSGRQGAEGTEAFF.

This clonotype was seen many times. The chain links TRBV28 to TRBJ2-6; D ambiguous. This CDR3 contains 10 residues. V gave up 8 bases and J gave up 4 bases, with 0 bases separating them. Germline CDR1 MDHEN, CDR2 SYDVKM. The CDR3 sequence is CASGANVLTF. The DNA for the CDR3 is TGTGCCAGCGGGGCCAACGTCCTGACTTTC.

This clonotype was seen many times. V is TRBV12-3 or TRBV12-4 and J is TRBJ2-1; maybe TRBD2 (5 bases). Trimming cost V 1 base and J 7 bases, with 20 bases left between them. This CDR3 region has 17 residues. The CDR3 coding sequence is TGTGCCAGCAGTTTAGTGGTCCAAATGAGGGTAGGGAATGAGCAGTTCTTC. It is translated as CASSLVVQMRVGNEQFF.

Ten or more counts support this clonotype. The V call is TRBV11-1, the J call TRBJ2-3; unclear D gene. Germline lookup yields CDR1 SGHAT and CDR2 FQDESV (reference sequence). This CDR3 is 14 amino acids long. Trimming cost V 1 base and J 2 bases, with 7 bases left between them. The CDR3 spells CASSLGPSTDTQYF. The CDR3 DNA follows: TGTGCCAGCAGCTTAGGACCCTCCACAGATACGCAGTATTTT.

The chain couples TRBV12-3 or TRBV12-4 to TRBJ2-1, with D uncertain. Trimming cost V 5 bases and J 5 bases, with 10 bases left between them. This CDR3 has 13 amino acids. The CDR3: CASSKEDHNEQFF. The CDR3, as DNA: TGTGCCAGCAGTAAAGAAGACCACAATGAGCAGTTCTTC.

This clonotype was counted at least ten times. CDR3 protein: CASSYNEQFF. CDR3 bases: TGTGCCAGCAGTTACAATGAGCAGTTCTTC. V gene TRBV6-6 combines with J gene TRBJ2-1; D gene uncertain. Germline loops: CDR1 MNHNY, CDR2 SVGAGI (reference sequence). The V end lost 2 bases, the J end lost 7 bases, and 0 bases lay between the germline ends. This CDR3 is 10 amino acids long.

This clonotype showed up just a few times. The V and J genes are TRBV5-1 and TRBJ2-3; D may be TRBD1 (5 bases). V was pared by 1 base and J by 5 bases, with 14 bases between. Germline assignment: CDR1 SGHRS and CDR2 YFSETQ. The CDR3 runs 15 residues. The CDR3 coding sequence is TGCGCCAGCAGCTTGCCCTCAGGGCAAGGAGATACGCAGTATTTT. Translated, it gives CASSLPSGQGDTQYF. The full variable domain, in which reference TRBV5-1 and TRBJ2-3 provide the parts outside the CDR3, is KAGVTQTPRYLIKTRGQQVTLSCSPISGHRSVSWYQQTPGQGLQFLFEYFSETQRNKGNFPGRFSGRQFSNSRSEMNVSTLELGDSALYLCASSLPSGQGDTQYFGPGTRLTVL.

This clonotype was seen ten or more times. The V and J genes are TRBV6-2 or TRBV6-3 and TRBJ2-1; 11 bases map to TRBD2. The CDR3 has 13 amino acids. V trimming: 4 bases; J trimming: 9 bases; junction bases outside the gene matches: 2. Germline CDR1 and CDR2: MNHEY and SVGEGT. CDR3 residues: CASSLTSGIEQFF. CDR3 coding DNA: TGTGCCAGCAGTTTGACTAGCGGGATTGAGCAGTTCTTC.

This clonotype occurred many times. The chain combines TRBV11-2 with TRBJ2-1; either TRBD1 or TRBD2 may fit D (5 bases each). Trimming shortened V by 3 bases and J by 3 bases, and 15 bases separated the two germline ends. The CDR3 totals 16 residues. Germline V lookup: CDR1 SGHAT, CDR2 FQNNGV. In nucleotides, the CDR3 is TGTGCCAGCAGCTTCTCGATCGGGACCGACTACAATGAGCAGTTCTTC. It translates to CASSFSIGTDYNEQFF.

This clonotype occurred many times. The chain employs TRBV6-6 and TRBJ2-7; unclear D gene. This CDR3 spans 12 amino acids. Trimming removed 6 bases at V and 3 bases at J, with 9 bases between. CDR1 MNHNY and CDR2 SVGAGI come from the germline V gene (reference sequence). The chain's CDR3 is CASRTPSYEQYF. Here the CDR3 DNA reads TGTGCCAGCAGAACACCCAGCTACGAGCAGTACTTC.

This clonotype was recorded many times. The gene calls are TRBV10-3 and TRBJ1-2; TRBD1 matches at 9 bases. Trimming at V came to 2 bases and at J to 4 bases, leaving 11 bases not matched to a gene. The CDR3 runs 17 residues. Germline assignment: CDR1 ENHRY and CDR2 SYGVKD. In nucleotides, the CDR3 is TGTGCCATCAGTGAGCCGCAACGCGGACAGGGGAGCTATGGCTACACCTTC. Translating gives CAISEPQRGQGSYGYTF.

The table lists this clonotype with many counts. The V call is TRBV7-6, the J call TRBJ2-3; D is possibly TRBD1 (6 bases). Trimming pared 5 bases from V and 5 bases from J, leaving 23 bases between. This CDR3 contains 17 residues. The V gene's germline CDR1 is SGHVS and CDR2 FNYEAQ. The chain's CDR3 is CASSPSMGHDLGDTQYF. CDR3 DNA: TGTGCCAGCAGCCCCAGTATGGGACATGACCTAGGAGATACGCAGTATTTT.

Only a few counts were recorded for this clonotype. The chain is built from TRBV6-5 and TRBJ2-5; D is tentatively TRBD1 or TRBD2 (6 bases each). Germline V gene sequence: CDR1 MNHEY, CDR2 SVGAGI. This CDR3 comprises 12 residues. Trimming shortened V by 7 bases and J by 5 bases, and 11 bases separated the two germline ends. The CDR3 DNA follows: TGTGCCAGCAAGGGGGGACGTGAGACCCAGTACTTC. This translates into CASKGGRETQYF.

This clonotype was seen repeatedly, ten times or more. This chain uses TRBV9 with TRBJ2-1; D gene uncertain. Deletions cut 0 bases from V and 10 bases from J, with 5 bases between. Germline V CDR1 and CDR2: SGDLS, YYNGEE. The CDR3 consists of 11 residues. For the CDR3, the DNA is TGTGCCAGCAGCGTAGACGGAGAGCAGTTCTTC. Protein sequence: CASSVDGEQFF.

This clonotype occurred many times. The chain recombines TRBV15 with TRBJ2-1; D might be TRBD2 (5 bases). Trimming removed 0 bases from V and 9 bases from J, with 9 bases in between. CDR1 is LNHNV, CDR2 YYDKDF, per germline (reference sequence). CDR3 length: 13 residues. In DNA, the CDR3 is TGTGCCACCAGCAGAGATGAGAGCGGTGAGCAGTTCTTC. Translated, it gives CATSRDESGEQFF.

At least ten counts were recorded for this clonotype. This sequence joins TRBV12-3 or TRBV12-4 and TRBJ1-6, with D unclear. Trimming removed 3 bases at V and 5 bases at J, with 8 bases between. The CDR3 has 14 residues. The CDR3 here is CASSFRRDNSPLHF. CDR3 bases: TGTGCCAGCAGTTTCAGGCGGGATAATTCACCCCTCCACTTT.

This clonotype was seen ten or more times. This chain joins TRBV10-1 and TRBJ2-3; D is unresolved. The V end lost 2 bases, the J end lost 1 base, and 4 bases lay between the germline ends. The CDR3 loop spans 13 amino acids. Germline values: CDR1 WNHNN, CDR2 SYGVQD (reference sequence). CDR3 region: CASSEAGTDTQYF. In DNA form, the CDR3 reads TGCGCCAGCAGTGAGGCCGGCACAGATACGCAGTATTTT.